What follows describes a single T cell receptor (beta chain). This entry comes from a study of technical replicates of blood from several donors. This table comes from immunoSEQ multiplex PCR, and its TCRdb copy is limited to in-frame clones, with some not included. The data contain tens of thousands of clones, approximately 95% of them seen just once; the ten biggest clones take up approximately 0.25%. Trimming pared 5 bases from V and 8 bases from J, leaving 19 bases between. The CDR3 is made up of 15 amino acids. Germline-derived CDR1 and CDR2 are SEHNR and FQNEAQ (reference sequence). Sample: T cells isolated from PBMCs. This receptor was taken from a human donor in good health. V and J are TRBV7-9 and TRBJ2-1; no clear D gene. This chain's CDR3 is CASSHTNQLVDEQFF. The CDR3, as DNA: TGTGCCAGCAGCCACACAAACCAATTGGTCGATGAGCAGTTCTTC.